This T cell receptor (beta chain) emerged from a study of blood T cell repertoires in COVID-19. This CDR3 spans 16 amino acids. Trimming removed 8 bases from V and 0 bases from J, with 19 bases in between. Germline V gene data show CDR1 as MNHNY and CDR2 as SVGAGI (reference sequence). Profiled with immunoSEQ multiplex PCR; TCRdb holds only in-frame clones, not every one. Of fewer than 250,000 clones listed, 80% to 90% were seen once; the top ten hold 4.5% to 6%. This clonotype originated in a woman aged 70 to 79 with active or convalescent COVID-19. The material sequenced was peripheral blood. The V gene is TRBV6-6, the J gene TRBJ1-2; D ambiguous. The CDR3 reads CASAEPGKLPNYGYTF. DNA of the CDR3: TGTGCCAGCGCGGAGCCGGGAAAGCTCCCTAACTATGGCTACACCTTC.